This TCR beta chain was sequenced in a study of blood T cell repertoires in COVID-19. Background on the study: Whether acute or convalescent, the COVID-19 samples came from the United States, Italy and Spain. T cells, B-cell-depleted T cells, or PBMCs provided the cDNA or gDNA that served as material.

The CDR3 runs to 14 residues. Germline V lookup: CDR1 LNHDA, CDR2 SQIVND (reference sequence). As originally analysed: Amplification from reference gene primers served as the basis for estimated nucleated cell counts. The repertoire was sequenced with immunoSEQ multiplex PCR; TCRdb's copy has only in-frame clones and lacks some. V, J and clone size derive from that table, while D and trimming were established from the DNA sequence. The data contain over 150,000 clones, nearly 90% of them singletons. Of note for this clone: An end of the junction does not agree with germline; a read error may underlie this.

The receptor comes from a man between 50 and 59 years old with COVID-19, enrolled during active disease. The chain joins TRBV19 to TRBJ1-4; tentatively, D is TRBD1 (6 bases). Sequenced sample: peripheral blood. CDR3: CASSTGTTNEKLFF. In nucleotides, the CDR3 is TGTGCCAGTAGTACCGGGACAACAAATGAAAAACTGTTTTTT.